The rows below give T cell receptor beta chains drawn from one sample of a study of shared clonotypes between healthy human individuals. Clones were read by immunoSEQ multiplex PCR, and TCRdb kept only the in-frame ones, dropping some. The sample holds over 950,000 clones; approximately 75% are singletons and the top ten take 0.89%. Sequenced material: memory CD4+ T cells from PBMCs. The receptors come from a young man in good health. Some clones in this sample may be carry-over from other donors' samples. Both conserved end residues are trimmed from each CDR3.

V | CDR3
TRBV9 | ASSVTWGGRADTQY
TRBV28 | ASSLIRGRYGYT
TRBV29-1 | SVGAGREPYEQY
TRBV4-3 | ASSQQRSTNEKLF
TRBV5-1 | ASSLVPGDTQY
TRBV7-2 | ASSPVFSIGYT
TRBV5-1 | ASSTGTGFTEQY
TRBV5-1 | ASSLMGTAGNTIY
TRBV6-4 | ASSAPGLAVGNEQF
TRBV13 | ASSLPRGNTIY
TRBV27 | ASSSVTTNEKLF
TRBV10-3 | AVGGETQY
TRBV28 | ATRNSGRRNTEAF
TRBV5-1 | ASAPAVSGNTIY
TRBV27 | ASSPRSGGVSSRELF
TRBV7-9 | ASSLGLAGVRNEQF